Each of the 21 T cell receptor beta chains below was sequenced from the same sample in a study of T cell responses to AZD1222 COVID-19 vaccine. Produced via immunoSEQ multiplex PCR; TCRdb's table is partial and in-frame only. This sample carries 130,000 to 150,000 clones, 91% of them seen once, and the ten largest clones take roughly 5.6%. The sequences come from peripheral blood, collected on day 0 of AZD1222 vaccination. Receptors were obtained from an adult in good health.

The sample holds one count of this clone. The V gene is TRBV4-3, the J gene TRBJ1-5; D not certain. The CDR3 contains 13 residues. CDR1 is LGHNA and CDR2 is YSLEER in the germline V gene. Trimming removed 0 bases at V and 7 bases at J, with 7 bases between. The CDR3 sequence is CASSQDSEQPQHF. DNA of the CDR3: TGCGCCAGCAGCCAAGATTCGGAGCAGCCCCAGCATTTT.

This clone was counted once. The chain uses TRBV9 and TRBJ1-1; D is possibly TRBD1 (5 bases). With 2 bases removed from V and 4 bases from J, the gap between germline ends came to 15 bases. CDR3 length: 15 residues. Germline lookup yields CDR1 SGDLS and CDR2 YYNGEE. The CDR3 spells CASSVSGGLVTEAFF. Here the CDR3 DNA reads TGTGCCAGCAGCGTCTCCGGGGGGTTGGTCACTGAAGCTTTCTTT.

V is TRBV18 and J is TRBJ1-1; D is possibly TRBD1 (6 bases). Germline loops: CDR1 KGHSH, CDR2 LQKENI. V lost 4 bases, J lost 11 bases, and 14 bases lay in between. This CDR3 contains 12 residues. The CDR3 reads CASSLPGQGAFF. DNA of the CDR3: TGTGCCAGCTCACTACCGGGACAAGGGGCTTTCTTT.

This clone came up a few times. The V gene is TRBV7-9, the J gene TRBJ1-1; unclear D gene. V was cut by 6 bases and J by 12 bases, with 17 bases left in between. CDR1 and CDR2 (germline): SEHNR, FQNEAQ (reference sequence). The CDR3 is 12 amino acids. CDR3 loop: CASSGQGRWSFF. CDR3 coding DNA: TGTGCCAGCAGTGGGCAAGGACGTTGGTCTTTCTTT.

This chain joins TRBV28 and TRBJ1-1, with 8 bases identical to TRBD1. From germline, CDR1 is MDHEN and CDR2 SYDVKM. The V and J ends lost 6 bases and 3 bases, in that order; junction bases with no gene match: 3. The CDR3 totals 13 residues. The CDR3 loop reads CASSDRGHTEAFF. In nucleotides, the CDR3 is TGTGCCAGCAGCGACAGGGGTCACACTGAAGCTTTCTTT.

The genes are TRBV9 and TRBJ2-2; 14 bases align to TRBD2. In germline, CDR1 is SGDLS, CDR2 YYNGEE. The CDR3 consists of 18 residues. V trimming: 3 bases; J trimming: 6 bases; junction bases outside the gene matches: 10. The chain's CDR3 is CASSGGTSGRSKSGELFF. The CDR3 DNA is TGTGCCAGCAGCGGAGGGACTAGCGGGAGATCTAAATCCGGGGAGCTGTTTTTT.

The chain couples TRBV5-4 to TRBJ1-4, with unresolved D. The V end was cut by 0 bases, the J end by 2 bases, with 8 bases between. The germline CDR1 and CDR2 sequences are SGHNT and YYREEE (reference sequence). This CDR3 is 15 amino acids long. In DNA, the CDR3 is TGTGCCAGCAGCTTGGAGTTCGGGACTAATGAAAAACTGTTTTTT. This sequence encodes CASSLEFGTNEKLFF.

The rearrangement links TRBV3-1 (or the pseudogene TRBV3-2) to TRBJ2-7; no definite D call. CDR1 and CDR2 (germline): LGHDT, YNNKEL (reference sequence). Trimming shortened V by 0 bases and J by 4 bases, and 13 bases separated the two germline ends. The CDR3 runs 15 residues. This chain's CDR3 is CASSQEVSAVYEQYF. The CDR3 nucleotides read TGTGCCAGCAGCCAAGAAGTATCCGCCGTTTACGAGCAGTACTTC.

J is TRBJ1-6 and V is TRBV11-2, with 9 bases fitting TRBD1. The length of the CDR3 is 14 residues. Germline lookup yields CDR1 SGHAT and CDR2 FQNNGV. J was trimmed by 9 bases and V by 5 bases; bases with no gene match: 5. CDR3 nucleotide sequence: TGTGCCAGCAGCACACAGGGGGCCGGTTCACCCCTCCACTTT. Translation gives CASSTQGAGSPLHF.

This clone was recorded many times. V is TRBV5-1 and J is TRBJ2-7, with 7 bases identical to TRBD1. Per the germline V gene, CDR1 is SGHRS and CDR2 is YFSETQ. This CDR3 has 14 amino acids. Trimming took 4 bases from V and 5 from J; bases not matched to a gene: 9. CDR3 sequence (DNA): TGCGCCAGCAGCGACCGGGACAGTGATGACGAGCAGTACTTC. Residues: CASSDRDSDDEQYF.

This clone appeared a few times. The same CDR3 arises from other DNA sequences in this sample as well. The chain combines TRBV7-2 with TRBJ2-5; possibly TRBD1 for D (5 bases). Trimming left V 4 bases short and J 2 bases short, with 8 bases between. The CDR3 is made up of 13 amino acids. Germline V gene lookup returns CDR1 SGHTA and CDR2 FQGNSA. In DNA, the CDR3 is TGTGCCAGCAGCTCCAGGGTACAAGAGACCCAGTACTTC. This translates into CASSSRVQETQYF.

This clone was observed a few times. This rearrangement joins TRBV2 to TRBJ2-1; no clear D. From germline, CDR1 is SNHLY and CDR2 FYNNEI. V was trimmed by 7 bases and J by 0 bases, leaving 1 base between them. This CDR3 has 11 residues. CDR3 nucleotides: TGTGCCAGCAACTCCTACAATGAGCAGTTCTTC. Amino acid sequence: CASNSYNEQFF.

The chain employs TRBV24-1 and TRBJ2-1; D is unclear. This CDR3 spans 10 amino acids. V was cut by 7 bases and J by 9 bases, with 6 bases left in between. Germline V gene lookup returns CDR1 KGHDR and CDR2 SFDVKD. The CDR3 nucleotides read TGTGCCACCAGCCGTGGTGAGCAGTTCTTC. This sequence encodes CATSRGEQFF.

The chain is built from TRBV28 and TRBJ2-1; 14 positions agree with TRBD2. Germline V gene sequence: CDR1 MDHEN, CDR2 SYDVKM. V lost 6 bases to trimming and J lost 7 bases; unmatched junction nucleotides: 2. This CDR3 spans 14 amino acids. CDR3 DNA: TGTGCCAGCAGGACTAGCGGGAGGGGGAATGAGCAGTTCTTC. Translation gives CASRTSGRGNEQFF.

Only a few counts were recorded for this clone. The rearrangement uses TRBV28 and TRBJ1-5; D gene unclear. There are 14 residues in the CDR3. CDR1 is MDHEN and CDR2 is SYDVKM in the germline V gene. Trimming took off 6 bases at V and 4 bases at J, with 13 bases between the two ends. CDR3 in DNA: TGTGCCAGCAGCGAGCTCCCCGGGAATCAGCCCCAGCATTTT. Its protein product is CASSELPGNQPQHF.

V gene TRBV6-2 or TRBV6-3 combines with J gene TRBJ1-5; D possibly corresponds to TRBD1 (5 bases). The length of the CDR3 is 12 residues. The V end was cut by 0 bases, the J end by 12 bases, with 9 bases between. Germline CDR1 MNHEY, CDR2 SVGEGT. The DNA for the CDR3 is TGTGCCAGCAGTTACTCGGGCGGGGGCCAGCATTTT. Residues: CASSYSGGGQHF.

This chain links TRBV5-6 with TRBJ2-7; TRBD2 might be the D (6 bases). V lost 0 bases, J lost 6 bases, and 22 bases lay in between. This CDR3 has 17 residues. Germline V gives CDR1 SGHDT, CDR2 YYEEEE. CDR3 sequence reads: CASSLAIGWDRRAEQYF. Here the CDR3 DNA reads TGTGCCAGCAGCTTGGCCATCGGGTGGGACCGGAGGGCCGAGCAGTACTTC.

The chain couples TRBV3-1 (or the pseudogene TRBV3-2) to TRBJ2-1; 9 bases are shared with TRBD2. Germline CDR1 reads LGHDT; CDR2 reads YNNKEL (reference sequence). CDR3 length: 16 amino acids. Germline trimming cut 3 bases from V and 3 bases from J; bases unmatched to any gene: 6. CDR3 nucleotide sequence: TGTGCCAGCAGCCAGGTGGCGGGAGGGGGCTACAATGAGCAGTTCTTC. Amino acid sequence: CASSQVAGGGYNEQFF.

The chain couples TRBV29-1 to TRBJ2-1; TRBD2 aligns across 14 bases. The CDR3 covers 17 residues. V lost 6 bases and J lost 5; bases outside the gene matches: 12. Germline CDR1 and CDR2: SQVTM and ANQGSEA. The CDR3 nucleotides read TGCAGCGTGGCGGGACTAGCGGGAGCTCGTGGGGACAATGAGCAGTTCTTC. It is translated as CSVAGLAGARGDNEQFF.

The CDR3 reads CASSVDARETQYF. The DNA for the CDR3 is TGTGCCAGCAGCGTAGATGCCAGAGAGACCCAGTACTTC. This rearrangement joins TRBV9 to TRBJ2-5; D gene unclear. The CDR3 contains 13 residues. Trimming took 0 bases from V and 4 from J, leaving 7 bases between them. Germline CDR1 SGDLS, CDR2 YYNGEE. Looking up the rest from reference TRBV9 and TRBJ2-5 gives the full variable domain: DSGVTQTPKHLITATGQRVTLRCSPRSGDLSVYWYQQSLDQGLQFLIQYYNGEERAKGNILERFSAQQFPDLHSELNLSSLELGDSALYFCASSVDARETQYFGPGTRLLVL.

The J gene is TRBJ1-5, the V gene TRBV10-3; D not certain. The CDR3 runs 16 residues. V lost 4 bases, J lost 0 bases, and 13 bases lay in between. In germline, CDR1 is ENHRY, CDR2 SYGVKD. In DNA form, the CDR3 reads TGTGCCATCAGTGTAACCCAGACGTATAGCAATCAGCCCCAGCATTTT. It is translated as CAISVTQTYSNQPQHF.